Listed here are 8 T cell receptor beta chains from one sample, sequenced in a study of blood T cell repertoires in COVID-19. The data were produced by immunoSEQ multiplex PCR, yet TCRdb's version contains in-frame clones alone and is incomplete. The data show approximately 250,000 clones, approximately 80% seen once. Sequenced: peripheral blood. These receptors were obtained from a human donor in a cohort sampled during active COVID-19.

The CDR3 coding sequence is TGTGCCAGCAGCCTGGGCAGCTTCGTTAACTATGGCTACACCTTC. Translated: CASSLGSFVNYGYTF. The V and J genes are TRBV3-1 (or the pseudogene TRBV3-2) and TRBJ1-2; D unresolved. The V and J ends lost 4 bases and 1 base respectively, with 13 bases between them. CDR3 length equals 15 residues. Germline-derived CDR1 and CDR2 are LGHDT and YNNKEL (reference sequence).

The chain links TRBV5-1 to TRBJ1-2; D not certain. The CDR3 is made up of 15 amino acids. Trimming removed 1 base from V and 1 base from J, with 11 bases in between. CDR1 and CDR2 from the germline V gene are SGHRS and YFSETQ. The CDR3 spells CASSLNYGNNYGYTF. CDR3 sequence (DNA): TGCGCCAGCAGCTTGAATTACGGGAATAACTATGGCTACACCTTC.

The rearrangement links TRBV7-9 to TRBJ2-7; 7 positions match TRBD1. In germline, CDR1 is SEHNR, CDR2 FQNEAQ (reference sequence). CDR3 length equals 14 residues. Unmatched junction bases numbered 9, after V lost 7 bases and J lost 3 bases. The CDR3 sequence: CASKGAGSFYEQYF. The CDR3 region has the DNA TGTGCCAGCAAGGGGGCAGGGAGTTTCTACGAGCAGTACTTC.

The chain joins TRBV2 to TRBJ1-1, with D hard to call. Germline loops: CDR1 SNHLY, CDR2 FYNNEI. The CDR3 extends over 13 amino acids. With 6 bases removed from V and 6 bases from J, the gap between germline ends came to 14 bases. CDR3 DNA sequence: TGTGCCAGCAGCCAGCAGAGGATCTCTGAAGCTTTCTTT. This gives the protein CASSQQRISEAFF.

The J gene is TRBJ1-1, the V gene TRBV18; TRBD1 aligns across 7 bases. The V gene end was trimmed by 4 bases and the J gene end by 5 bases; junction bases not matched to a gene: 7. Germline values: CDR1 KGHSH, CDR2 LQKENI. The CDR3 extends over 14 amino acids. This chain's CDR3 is CASSQTGVRTEAFF. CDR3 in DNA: TGTGCCAGCTCACAAACAGGGGTCAGAACTGAAGCTTTCTTT.

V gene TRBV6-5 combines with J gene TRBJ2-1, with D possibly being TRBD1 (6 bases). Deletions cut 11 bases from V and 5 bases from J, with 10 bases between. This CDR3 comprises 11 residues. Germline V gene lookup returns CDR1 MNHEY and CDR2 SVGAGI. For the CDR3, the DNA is TGTGCCCCCGGGACAAACAATGAGCAGTTCTTC. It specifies CAPGTNNEQFF.

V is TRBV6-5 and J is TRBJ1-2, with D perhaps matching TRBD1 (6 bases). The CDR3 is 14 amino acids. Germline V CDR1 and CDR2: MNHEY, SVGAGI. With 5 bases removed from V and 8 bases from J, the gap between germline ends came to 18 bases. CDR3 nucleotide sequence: TGTGCCAGCAGTCTTCGGGACACAAAGGGAGGCTACACCTTC. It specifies CASSLRDTKGGYTF.

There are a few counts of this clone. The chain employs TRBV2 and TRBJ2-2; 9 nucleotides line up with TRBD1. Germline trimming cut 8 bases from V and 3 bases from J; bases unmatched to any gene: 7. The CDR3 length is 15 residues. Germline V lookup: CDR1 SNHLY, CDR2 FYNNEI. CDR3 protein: CASLVDRGYTGELFF. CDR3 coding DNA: TGTGCCAGCCTCGTCGACAGGGGGTACACCGGGGAGCTGTTTTTT.